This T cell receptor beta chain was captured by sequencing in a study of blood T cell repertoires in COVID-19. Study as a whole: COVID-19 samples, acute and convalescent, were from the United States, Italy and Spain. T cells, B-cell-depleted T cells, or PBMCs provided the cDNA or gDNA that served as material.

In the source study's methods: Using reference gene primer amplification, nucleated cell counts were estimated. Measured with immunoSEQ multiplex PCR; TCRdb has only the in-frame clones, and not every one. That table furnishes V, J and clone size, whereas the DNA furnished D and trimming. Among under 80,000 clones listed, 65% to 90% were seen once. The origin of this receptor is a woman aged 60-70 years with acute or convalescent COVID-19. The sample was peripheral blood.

The CDR3 DNA reads TGTGCCAGCAGCCATAAACTAGAAACGGGTGAGCAGTTCTTC. It codes for CASSHKLETGEQFF. The chain combines TRBV3-1 (or the pseudogene TRBV3-2) with TRBJ2-1, with a weak D call TRBD2 (5 bases). V lost 3 bases and J lost 9, with 15 bases in between. The CDR3 is made up of 14 amino acids. Germline CDR1 LGHDT, CDR2 YNNKEL (reference sequence).